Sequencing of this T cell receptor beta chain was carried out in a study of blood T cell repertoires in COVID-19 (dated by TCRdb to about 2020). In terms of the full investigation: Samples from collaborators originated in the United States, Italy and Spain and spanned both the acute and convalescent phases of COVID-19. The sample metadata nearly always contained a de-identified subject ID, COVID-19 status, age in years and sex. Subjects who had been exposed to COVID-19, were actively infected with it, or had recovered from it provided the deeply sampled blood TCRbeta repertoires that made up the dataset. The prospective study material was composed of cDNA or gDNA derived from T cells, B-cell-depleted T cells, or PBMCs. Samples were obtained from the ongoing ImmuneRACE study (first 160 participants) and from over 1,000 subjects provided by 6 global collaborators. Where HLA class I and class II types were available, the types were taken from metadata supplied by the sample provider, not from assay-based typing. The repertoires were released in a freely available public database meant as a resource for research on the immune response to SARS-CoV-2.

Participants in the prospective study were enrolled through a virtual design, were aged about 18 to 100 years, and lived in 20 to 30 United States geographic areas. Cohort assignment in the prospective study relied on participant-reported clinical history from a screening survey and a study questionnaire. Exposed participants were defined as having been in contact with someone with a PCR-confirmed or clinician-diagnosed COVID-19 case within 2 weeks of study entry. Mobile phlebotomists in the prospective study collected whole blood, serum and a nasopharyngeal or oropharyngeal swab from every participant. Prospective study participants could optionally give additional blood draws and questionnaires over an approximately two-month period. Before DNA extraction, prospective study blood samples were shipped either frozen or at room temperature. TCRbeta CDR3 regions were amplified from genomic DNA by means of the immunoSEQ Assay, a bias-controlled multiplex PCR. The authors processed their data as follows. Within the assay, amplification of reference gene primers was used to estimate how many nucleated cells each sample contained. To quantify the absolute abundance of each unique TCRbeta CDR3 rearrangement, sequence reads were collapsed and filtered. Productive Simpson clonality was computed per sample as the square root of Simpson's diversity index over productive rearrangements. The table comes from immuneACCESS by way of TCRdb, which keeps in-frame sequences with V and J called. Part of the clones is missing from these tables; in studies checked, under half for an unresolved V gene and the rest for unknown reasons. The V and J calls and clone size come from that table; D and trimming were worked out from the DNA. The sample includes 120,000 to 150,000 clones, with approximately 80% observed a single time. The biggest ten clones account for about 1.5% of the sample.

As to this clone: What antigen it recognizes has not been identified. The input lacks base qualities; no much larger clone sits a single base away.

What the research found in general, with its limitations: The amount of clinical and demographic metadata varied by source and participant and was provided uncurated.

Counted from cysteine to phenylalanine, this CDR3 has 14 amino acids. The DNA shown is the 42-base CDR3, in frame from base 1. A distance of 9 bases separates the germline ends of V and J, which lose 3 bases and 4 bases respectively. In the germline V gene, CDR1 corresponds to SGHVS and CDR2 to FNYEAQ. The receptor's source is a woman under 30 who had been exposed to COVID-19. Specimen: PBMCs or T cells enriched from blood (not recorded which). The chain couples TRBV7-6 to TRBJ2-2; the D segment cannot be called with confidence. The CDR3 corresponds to CASSFAQITGELFF. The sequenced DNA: TGTGCCAGCAGCTTTGCACAGATCACCGGGGAGCTGTTTTTT.